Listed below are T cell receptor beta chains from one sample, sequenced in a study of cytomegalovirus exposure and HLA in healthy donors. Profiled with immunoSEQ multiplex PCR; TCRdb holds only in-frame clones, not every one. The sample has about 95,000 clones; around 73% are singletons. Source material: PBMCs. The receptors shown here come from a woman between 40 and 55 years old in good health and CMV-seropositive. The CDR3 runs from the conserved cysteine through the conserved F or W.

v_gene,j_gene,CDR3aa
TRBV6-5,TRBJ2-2,CASSYVELAPGGELFF
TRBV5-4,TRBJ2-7,CASSFGGTSSYEQYF
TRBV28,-,CASSFGQRGRKTQYF
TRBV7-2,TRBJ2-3,CASSLGGLAATDTQYF
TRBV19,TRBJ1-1,CASSIGWGRGISEAFF
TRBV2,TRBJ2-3,CASSAVRGGDTQYF
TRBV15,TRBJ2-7,CATSRLAGKYEQYF
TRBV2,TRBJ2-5,CASSSQTGAETQYF
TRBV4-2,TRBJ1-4,CASSQDRAAGEKLFF
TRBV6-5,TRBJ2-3,CASSNSIAGGTDTQYF
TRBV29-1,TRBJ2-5,CSVVGTGDKETQYF
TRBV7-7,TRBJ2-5,CASSSAGSKTQYF
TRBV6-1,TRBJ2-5,CASSRLAGQETQYF
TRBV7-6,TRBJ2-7,CASSQVSGSRYEQYF
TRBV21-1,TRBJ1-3,CASSKFGSGTSGNTIYF
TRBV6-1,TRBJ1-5,CASETGEKQPQHF
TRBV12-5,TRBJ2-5,CASGLVLGIREETQYF
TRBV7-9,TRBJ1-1,CASSSHGGGPGTEAFF
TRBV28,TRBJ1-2,CASGQDYGYTF
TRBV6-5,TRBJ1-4,CASRRGINEKLFF
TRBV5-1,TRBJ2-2,CASSSGAGELFF
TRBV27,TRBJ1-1,CASSLSIQGYTEAFF
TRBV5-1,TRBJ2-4,CASSRDRGGDIQYF
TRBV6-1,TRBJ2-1,CASREREGGYNEQFF
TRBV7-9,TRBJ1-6,CASSARGQANSPLHF
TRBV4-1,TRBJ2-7,CASSHHLRGGRSYEQYF